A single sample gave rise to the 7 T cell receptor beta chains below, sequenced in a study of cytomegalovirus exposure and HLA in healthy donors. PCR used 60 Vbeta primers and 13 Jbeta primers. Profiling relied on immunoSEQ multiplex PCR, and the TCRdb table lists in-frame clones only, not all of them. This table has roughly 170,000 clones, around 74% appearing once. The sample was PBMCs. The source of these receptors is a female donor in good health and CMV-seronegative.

This chain's CDR3 is CASSRTGRGEAFF. CDR3 coding DNA: TGTGCCAGCAGTCGGACAGGGAGGGGTGAAGCTTTCTTT. This rearrangement joins TRBV6-5 to TRBJ1-1; 8 bases align to TRBD1. Trimming cost V 5 bases and J 7 bases; bases outside gene matches: 6. This CDR3 is built from 13 residues. Germline V gene data show CDR1 as MNHEY and CDR2 as SVGAGI.

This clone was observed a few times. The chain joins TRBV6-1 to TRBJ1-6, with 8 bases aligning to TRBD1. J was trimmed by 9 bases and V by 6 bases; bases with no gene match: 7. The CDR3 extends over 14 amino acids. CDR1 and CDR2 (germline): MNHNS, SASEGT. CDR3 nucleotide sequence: TGTGCCAGCAGCCGGACAGGGCTTGCTTCACCCCTCCACTTT. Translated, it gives CASSRTGLASPLHF.

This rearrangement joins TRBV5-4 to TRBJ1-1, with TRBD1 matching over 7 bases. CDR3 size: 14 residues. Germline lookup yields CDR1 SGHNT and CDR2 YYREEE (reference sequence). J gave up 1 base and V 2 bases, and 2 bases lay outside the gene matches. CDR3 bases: TGTGCCAGCAGCTTACAGGGGACGAACACTGAAGCTTTCTTT. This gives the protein CASSLQGTNTEAFF. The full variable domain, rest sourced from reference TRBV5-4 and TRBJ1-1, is ETGVTQSPTHLIKTRGQQVTLRCSSQSGHNTVSWYQQALGQGPQFIFQYYREEENGRGNFPPRFSGLQFPNYSSELNVNALELDDSALYLCASSLQGTNTEAFFGQGTRLTVV.

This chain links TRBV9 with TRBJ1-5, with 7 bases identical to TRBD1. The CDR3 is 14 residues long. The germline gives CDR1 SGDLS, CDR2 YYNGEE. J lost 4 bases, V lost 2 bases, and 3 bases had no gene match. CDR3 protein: CASSVGQSNQPQHF. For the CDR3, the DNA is TGTGCCAGCAGCGTGGGACAGTCTAATCAGCCCCAGCATTTT.

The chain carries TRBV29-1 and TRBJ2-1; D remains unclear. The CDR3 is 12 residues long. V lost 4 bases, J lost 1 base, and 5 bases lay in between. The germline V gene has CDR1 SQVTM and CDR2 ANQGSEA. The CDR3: CSVALSYNEQFF. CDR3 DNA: TGCAGCGTTGCACTTTCCTACAATGAGCAGTTCTTC.

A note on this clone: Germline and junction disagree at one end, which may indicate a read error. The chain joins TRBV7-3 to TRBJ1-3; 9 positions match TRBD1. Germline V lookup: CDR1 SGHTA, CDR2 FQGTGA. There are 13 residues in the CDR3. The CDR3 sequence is CASSTGGGNAIYF. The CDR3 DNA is TGTGCCAGCAGTACAGGGGGCGGAAACGCCATATATTTT.

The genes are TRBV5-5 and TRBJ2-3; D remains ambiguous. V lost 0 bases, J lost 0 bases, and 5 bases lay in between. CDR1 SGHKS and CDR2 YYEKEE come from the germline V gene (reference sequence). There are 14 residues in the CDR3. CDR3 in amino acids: CASSLDRSTDTQYF. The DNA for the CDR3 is TGTGCCAGCAGCTTGGACAGAAGCACAGATACGCAGTATTTT. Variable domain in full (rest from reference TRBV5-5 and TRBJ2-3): DAGVTQSPTHLIKTRGQQVTLRCSPISGHKSVSWYQQVLGQGPQFIFQYYEKEERGRGNFPDRFSARQFPNYSSELNVNALLLGDSALYLCASSLDRSTDTQYFGPGTRLTVL.